This T cell receptor beta chain was profiled in a study of blood T cell repertoires in COVID-19. As for the study in general: T cells, B-cell-depleted T cells, or PBMCs provided the cDNA or gDNA that served as material.

The assay was immunoSEQ multiplex PCR, and TCRdb's table has in-frame clones only and misses some. The repertoire includes fewer than 250,000 clones, around 89% of them detected once, and 4% to 5.5% sits in the top ten. Trimming cost V 3 bases and J 3 bases, with 8 bases left between them. Looked up from germline, CDR1 is LNHDA and CDR2 is SQIVND (reference sequence). The CDR3 runs to 13 residues. The gene calls are TRBV19 and TRBJ2-5; D gene ambiguous. The receptor comes from a woman aged 40 to 55 with acute or convalescent COVID-19. The specimen was peripheral blood. CDR3 nucleotides: TGTGCCAGTAGTATCGCGGTTGAAGAGACCCAGTACTTC. Its protein is CASSIAVEETQYF.